The entry below describes one T cell receptor (beta chain). The sample belongs to a study of blood T cell repertoires in COVID-19. Whole-study context: Samples taken during acute and convalescent COVID-19 were collected in the United States, Italy and Spain.

The V gene lost 6 bases and the J gene lost 4 bases, with 10 bases spanning the gap. The CDR3 sequence is 13 residues long. In the authors' workflow: Reference gene primer amplification gave nucleated cell count estimates. The table came from immunoSEQ multiplex PCR; TCRdb's copy has only in-frame clones and leaves some out. D and trimming were read from the DNA, whereas the V and J calls and clone size are those reported in that table. The sample holds around 180,000 clones; roughly 84% are singletons and the top ten take roughly a tenth. The TCR was taken from an elderly woman with active or convalescent COVID-19. The sample taken for sequencing was peripheral blood. The V and J genes are TRBV12-3 or TRBV12-4 and TRBJ1-5, with D perhaps TRBD1 (5 bases). As DNA, the CDR3 is TGTGCCAGCAGGGGGGGTGGGAATCAGCCCCAGCATTTT. Translating it yields CASRGGGNQPQHF.